These T cell receptor beta chains were read from a single sample in a study of blood T cell repertoires in COVID-19. Data came from immunoSEQ multiplex PCR; TCRdb stores just in-frame clones and leaves some out. The table includes approximately 400,000 clones, around 90% detected once. The sample taken for sequencing was peripheral blood. The receptors originated from a man in his forties with acute or convalescent COVID-19. The CDR3 runs from the conserved cysteine through the conserved F or W. Each record gives: D gene, clone size, V gene, J gene, CDR3 DNA, CDR3 protein. A D gene is named only where the DNA matches it firmly. For some rows the clone size is stated as once, few or many, or as a class when expanded; others skip it.

D: TRBD1; size: -; V: TRBV28; J: TRBJ2-2; DNA: TGTGCCAGCAGACCTCAGGGGGCGAACACCGGGGAGCTGTTTTTT; CDR3: CASRPQGANTGELFF
D: TRBD1; size: -; V: TRBV6-6; J: TRBJ1-6; DNA: TGTGCCAGCAGTCGCACGACAGGGGACTCCTATAATTCACCCCTCCACTTT; CDR3: CASSRTTGDSYNSPLHF
D: TRBD2; size: -; V: TRBV19; J: TRBJ2-3; DNA: TGTGCCAGTAGTATAGCCGAGCGGGAGATTGGAGATACGCAGTATTTT; CDR3: CASSIAEREIGDTQYF
D: -; size: -; V: TRBV9; J: TRBJ1-2; DNA: TGTGCCAGCAGCCCATCCTTCTCAGGGCACTATGGCTACACCTTC; CDR3: CASSPSFSGHYGYTF
D: -; size: -; V: TRBV20-1; J: TRBJ1-2; DNA: TGCAGTGCCAACAGGGTTGGCTACACCTTC; CDR3: CSANRVGYTF
D: TRBD1; size: -; V: TRBV6-5; J: TRBJ2-1; DNA: TGTGCCAGCAGTAAACGGACAGGGGGGAACAATGAGCAGTTCTTC; CDR3: CASSKRTGGNNEQFF
D: -; size: once; V: TRBV30; J: TRBJ2-1; DNA: TGTGCCTGGATGCGTAGATACAATGAGCAGTTCTTC; CDR3: CAWMRRYNEQFF
D: -; size: -; V: TRBV29-1; J: TRBJ2-1; DNA: TGCAGCGTGAGGCCCCAGTTACGATGGGATGAGCAGTTCTTC; CDR3: CSVRPQLRWDEQFF
D: TRBD2; size: -; V: TRBV4-1; J: TRBJ2-2; DNA: TGCGCCAGCAGCCAAGATTGGGGGGGACTCCCCACCGGGGAGCTGTTTTTT; CDR3: CASSQDWGGLPTGELFF
D: -; size: -; V: TRBV27; J: TRBJ1-1; DNA: TGTGCCAGCAGTTTATTTTCTTACGGCACTGAAGCTTTCTTT; CDR3: CASSLFSYGTEAFF
D: TRBD2; size: once; V: TRBV7-9; J: TRBJ2-7; DNA: TGTGCCAGCAGCGGTAGCGGGAGTTTCCTTTACGAGCAGTACTTC; CDR3: CASSGSGSFLYEQYF
D: TRBD1; size: -; V: TRBV5-1; J: TRBJ1-6; DNA: TGCGCCAGCAGCTCTGGGACAGGGGATTCACCCCTCCACTTT; CDR3: CASSSGTGDSPLHF
D: -; size: -; V: TRBV27; J: TRBJ2-1; DNA: TGTGCCAGCAGCGGATATACGATGGGGGCCTACAATGAGCAGCTCTTC; CDR3: CASSGYTMGAYNEQLF
D: -; size: -; V: TRBV7-9; J: TRBJ1-1; DNA: TGTGCCAGCAGCTCTCAGGGTTACACTGAAGCTTTCTTT; CDR3: CASSSQGYTEAFF
D: -; size: -; V: TRBV7-9; J: TRBJ1-2; DNA: TGTGCCAGCAGCTTAGGTCCCCAGGGTGTGGGAGGCTACACCTTC; CDR3: CASSLGPQGVGGYTF
D: -; size: -; V: TRBV7-9; J: TRBJ2-5; DNA: TGTGCCAGCAGCCCCCCGACTAGTTTCGGGCCGGGACAAGAGACCCAGTACTTC; CDR3: CASSPPTSFGPGQETQYF
D: -; size: -; V: TRBV30; J: TRBJ1-2; DNA: TGTGCCTGGAGTGCCAGCTGGGAGCGTGGCTACACCTTC; CDR3: CAWSASWERGYTF
D: -; size: -; V: TRBV6-1; J: TRBJ1-5; DNA: TGTGCCAGCAGTGAAGGGGCCCCAGATCAGCCCCAGCATTTT; CDR3: CASSEGAPDQPQHF
D: -; size: -; V: TRBV3-1/TRBV3-2; J: TRBJ2-7; DNA: TGTGCCAGCAGCCAAGTTCCAGGGGCCGAGCAGTACTTC; CDR3: CASSQVPGAEQYF
D: -; size: -; V: TRBV5-1; J: TRBJ1-1; DNA: TGCGCCAGCAGATACAGGGAGATCACTGAAGCTTTCTTT; CDR3: CASRYREITEAFF
D: -; size: -; V: TRBV10-1; J: TRBJ2-7; DNA: TGCGCCAGCAGTGAGGGACTGGGATCCTACGAGCAGTACTTC; CDR3: CASSEGLGSYEQYF
D: -; size: once; V: TRBV9; J: TRBJ1-4; DNA: TGTGCCAGCAGCCCCCGGGGGGGGTATGGTGAAAAACTGTTTTTT; CDR3: CASSPRGGYGEKLFF
D: -; size: -; V: TRBV6-4; J: TRBJ2-7; DNA: TGTGCCAGCAGGTTTAGTTACGAGCAGTACTTC; CDR3: CASRFSYEQYF
D: TRBD1; size: -; V: TRBV6-4; J: TRBJ1-2; DNA: TGTGCCAGCAGTCTATCCACAAACAGGGGGAACTATGGCTACACCTTC; CDR3: CASSLSTNRGNYGYTF
D: TRBD1; size: few; V: TRBV10-3; J: TRBJ1-3; DNA: TGTGCCATCAGTGATCGGACAGGCAGATCTGGAAACACCATATATTTT; CDR3: CAISDRTGRSGNTIYF
D: -; size: -; V: TRBV9; J: TRBJ2-5; DNA: TGTGCCAGCAGCCCCCAGGGGCAGACCCAGGGGACCCAGTACTTC; CDR3: CASSPQGQTQGTQYF
D: TRBD2; size: -; V: TRBV2; J: TRBJ2-7; DNA: TGTGCCAGCAGTGGTTCTAGCGGGGGATCCTACGAGCAGTACTTC; CDR3: CASSGSSGGSYEQYF
D: TRBD2; size: -; V: TRBV5-1; J: TRBJ2-7; DNA: TGCGCCAGCAGCTTGGTGGCTAGCGGGAATATAAACGAGCAGTACTTC; CDR3: CASSLVASGNINEQYF
D: TRBD1; size: once; V: TRBV6-5; J: TRBJ1-6; DNA: TGTGCCAGCAGTTACTCCGCAGGGGGGAATTCACCCCTCCACTTT; CDR3: CASSYSAGGNSPLHF
D: TRBD1; size: -; V: TRBV30; J: TRBJ2-5; DNA: TGTGCCTGGAGCGCACAGGGGGCCGAGACCCAGTACTTC; CDR3: CAWSAQGAETQYF
D: -; size: -; V: TRBV27; J: TRBJ2-7; DNA: TGTGCCAGCAGGGCCGGCCCTAGCTCCTACGAGCAGTACTTC; CDR3: CASRAGPSSYEQYF
D: -; size: -; V: TRBV7-9; J: TRBJ2-7; DNA: TGTGCCAGCAGCTTAAGGGGAGGCGGCGGGATTGCCTACGAGCAGTACTTC; CDR3: CASSLRGGGGIAYEQYF
D: TRBD1; size: once; V: TRBV29-1; J: TRBJ2-3; DNA: TGCAGCGCGGGACAGGGGGTTGGGGTTGTGAAGGCAGATACGCAGTATTTT; CDR3: CSAGQGVGVVKADTQYF
D: -; size: -; V: TRBV7-8; J: TRBJ1-5; DNA: TGTGCCAGCAGCTATGGACAGAGTTATAGCAATCAGCCCCAGCATTTT; CDR3: CASSYGQSYSNQPQHF
D: TRBD1; size: -; V: TRBV28; J: TRBJ2-2; DNA: TGTGCCAGCAGTTCCTCCCCTAGGACAGGGTTAGACGGGGAGCTGTTTTTT; CDR3: CASSSSPRTGLDGELFF
D: TRBD1; size: -; V: TRBV5-1; J: TRBJ2-2; DNA: TGCGCCAGCAGACAGGGGTCCGGGGAGCTGTTTTTT; CDR3: CASRQGSGELFF
D: -; size: -; V: TRBV21-1; J: TRBJ2-7; DNA: TGTGCCAGCAGCAAATACAGCCGTCCCTACGAGCAGTACTTC; CDR3: CASSKYSRPYEQYF
D: -; size: once; V: TRBV3-1/TRBV3-2; J: TRBJ1-1; DNA: TGTGCCAGCAGCCAAGCAGGGCGGGGCACTGAAGCTTTCTTT; CDR3: CASSQAGRGTEAFF
D: TRBD1; size: -; V: TRBV10-3; J: TRBJ2-2; DNA: TGTGCCATCAGAGAGGGGACAGGGGAAACCGGGGAGCTGTTTTTT; CDR3: CAIREGTGETGELFF
D: -; size: -; V: TRBV28; J: TRBJ1-3; DNA: TGTGCCAGCAGTTCCGGACTCTCTGGAAACACCATATATTTT; CDR3: CASSSGLSGNTIYF
D: TRBD2; size: once; V: TRBV7-2; J: TRBJ2-3; DNA: TGTGCCAGCAGTGCTAGCGGGGGGGGCGGGCATACGCAGTATTTT; CDR3: CASSASGGGGHTQYF
D: TRBD2; size: -; V: TRBV11-2; J: TRBJ2-7; DNA: TGTGCCAGCAGCCTGCGGGGGGCCAACGAGCAGTACTTC; CDR3: CASSLRGANEQYF
D: -; size: -; V: TRBV27; J: TRBJ1-1; DNA: TGTGCCAGCAGTTTTGGCGCAGGGTCAGACACTGAAGCTTTCTTT; CDR3: CASSFGAGSDTEAFF
D: TRBD1; size: -; V: TRBV28; J: TRBJ1-4; DNA: TGTGCCAGCAGTTTACCTCAGGGGGTTAAGAGTGAAAAACTGTTTTTT; CDR3: CASSLPQGVKSEKLFF
D: -; size: -; V: TRBV27; J: TRBJ2-7; DNA: TGTGCCAGCAGTTTTCGAGGGAATGGAGGGAGTTGGGAGCAGTACTTC; CDR3: CASSFRGNGGSWEQYF
D: -; size: -; V: TRBV7-2; J: TRBJ1-1; DNA: TGTGCCAGCAGCTTCTCCGGGGGTGGCACTGAAGCTTTCTTT; CDR3: CASSFSGGGTEAFF
D: -; size: -; V: TRBV29-1; J: TRBJ2-2; DNA: TGCAGCGTTGGGGCGGGGAACACCGGGGAGCTGTTTTTT; CDR3: CSVGAGNTGELFF
D: TRBD1; size: once; V: TRBV6-2/TRBV6-3; J: TRBJ2-5; DNA: TGTGCCAGCAGTCTGACAGGGACAGAGACCCAGTACTTC; CDR3: CASSLTGTETQYF
D: -; size: once; V: TRBV4-2; J: TRBJ1-1; DNA: TGTGCCAGCAGCCAGGAAGCCCCACGGCAGGGCAACACTGAAGCTTTCTTT; CDR3: CASSQEAPRQGNTEAFF
D: -; size: -; V: TRBV10-3; J: TRBJ2-1; DNA: TGTGCCATCAGTGAGTTTATGGGGGCCTCGGATGAGCAGTTCTTC; CDR3: CAISEFMGASDEQFF
D: TRBD2; size: -; V: TRBV3-1/TRBV3-2; J: TRBJ2-3; DNA: TGTGCCAGCAGCCAAGAGCCGGGGGGGCCAACAGATACGCAGTATTTT; CDR3: CASSQEPGGPTDTQYF
D: TRBD1; size: -; V: TRBV9; J: TRBJ2-1; DNA: TGTGCCAGCAGCGTAGAAGGACAGGGGGGCGATGAGCAGTTCTTC; CDR3: CASSVEGQGGDEQFF
D: -; size: -; V: TRBV9; J: TRBJ1-2; DNA: TGTGCCAGCAGTAGAGGGTTAGGCTATGGCTACACCTTC; CDR3: CASSRGLGYGYTF
D: TRBD1; size: -; V: TRBV3-1/TRBV3-2; J: TRBJ2-3; DNA: TGTGCCAGCAGCCAAGCGGGACAGGGGGCAGGGGATACGCAGTATTTT; CDR3: CASSQAGQGAGDTQYF
D: TRBD1; size: -; V: TRBV28; J: TRBJ1-1; DNA: TGTGCCAGCAGTCCTCATGACACAGGGGGCGTTAGAGCTTTCTTT; CDR3: CASSPHDTGGVRAFF
D: -; size: -; V: TRBV7-2; J: TRBJ1-1; DNA: TGTGCCAGCAGCTTATCTATGAACACTGAAGCTTTCTTT; CDR3: CASSLSMNTEAFF
D: TRBD1; size: -; V: TRBV19; J: TRBJ1-5; DNA: TGTGCCAGTAGTACCCGGGACAGGGCTTATAGCAATCAGCCCCAGCATTTT; CDR3: CASSTRDRAYSNQPQHF